This TCR beta chain was observed in a study of vaccination and CD4 T cells after COVID-19. As for the study in general: Convalescents were six males and four females, two of them Hispanic. Each control was exposed to a CEFX pool, an HIV-1 Nef pool, or no peptide at all.

With 5 bases removed from V and 5 bases from J, the gap between germline ends came to 16 bases. The CDR3 extends over 14 amino acids. Germline CDR1 is MNHNS and CDR2 is SASEGT. Researchers used the Oncomine TCR Beta short-read assay to sequence DNA from cultured CD4+ T cells. TCRdb independently ran MiXCR on the PCR reads; one entry per CDR3 protein. Of 15,000 to 20,000 distinct CDR3 sequences detected, 45% to 65% appear once; the ten largest clones hold 11%. Treatment given: roughly 10-day PBMC culture with coronavirus spike peptide pools or control peptides (ViraFEST assay). In this sample, this clonotype turned up once. Its antigen is unknown.

The receptor comes from a human donor who had recovered from COVID-19. The genes are TRBV6-1 and TRBJ2-7; D tentatively fits TRBD1 or TRBD2 (5 bases each). The specimen was CD4+ T cells from blood, cultured in vitro. The CDR3, as DNA: TGTGCCAGCAGTCTCCGGGACCAGAACGACGAGCAGTACTTC. This encodes CASSLRDQNDEQYF.